Detailed here is one TCR beta chain. The specificity of this receptor is unknown. The input lacks base qualities; no much larger clone sits a single base away. The immunoSEQ Assay, a bias-controlled multiplex PCR, was used to amplify TCRbeta CDR3 regions from genomic DNA. The source study handled its data this way. The number of nucleated cells in each sample was estimated by amplification of reference gene primers within the assay. Sequence reads were collapsed and filtered to measure the absolute abundance of every unique TCRbeta CDR3 rearrangement. For each sample, productive Simpson clonality was calculated by taking the square root of Simpson's diversity index across productive rearrangements. TCRdb holds this immuneACCESS table with in-frame rearrangements only. Some clones are missing; in checked studies, unresolved V genes explain under half, and the rest has no known cause. That table gives V, J and clone size, and the DNA gave D and trimming. In all, the sample holds a few hundred thousand clones, and roughly 88% of those were seen once. The leading ten clones occupy roughly 2.3% of the sample.

The data were obtained in a study of blood T cell repertoires in COVID-19 (dated by TCRdb to 2019 to 2021). Context from the whole study: Collaborator samples came from the United States, Italy and Spain and covered acute and convalescent phases of COVID-19. The prospective study material was composed of cDNA or gDNA derived from T cells, B-cell-depleted T cells, or PBMCs. The dataset comprised deeply sampled blood TCRbeta repertoires from subjects exposed to, actively infected with, or recovered from COVID-19. A freely available public database, intended as a resource for researchers studying the immune response to SARS-CoV-2, is where the repertoires were released. Samples came from the ongoing ImmuneRACE study (first 160 participants) plus 1,254 subjects from 6 global collaborators. The sample metadata nearly always contained a de-identified subject ID, COVID-19 status, age in years and sex. Where available, HLA class I and class II types were obtained from metadata supplied by the sample provider rather than from assay-based typing. Paper-wide results and their limitations: The quantity of clinical and demographic metadata differed by source and by participant and was supplied without curation.

Participants in the prospective study were aged about 18 to 95 years, lived in over 20 United States geographic areas, and enrolled through a virtual design. In the prospective study, cohorts were assigned on the basis of participant-reported clinical history obtained from a screening survey and a study questionnaire. For ImmuneRACE Cohort 3, a participant was defined as recovered based on two consecutive negative NP/OP PCR tests, clearance by a healthcare professional, or resolution of symptoms. In the prospective study, mobile phlebotomists collected whole blood, serum and a nasopharyngeal or oropharyngeal swab from each participant. Additional blood draws and questionnaires over a 2-month period could optionally be provided by prospective study participants. Before DNA extraction, prospective study blood samples were shipped either frozen or at room temperature. From cysteine to phenylalanine, the CDR3 is 16 amino acids long. CDR3 DNA is the only sequence kept; it has 48 bases, read in frame from the first base. The germline V gene (reference sequence) specifies LNHDA as CDR1 and SQIVND as CDR2. V loses 3 bases, J loses 5 bases, and the germline ends lie 19 bases apart.

The source material was PBMCs or T cells enriched from blood (not recorded which). The chain is assembled from TRBV19 and TRBJ1-1; a tentative D call is TRBD1 (5 bases match). The TCR sequence derives from a man under 40 who had recovered from COVID-19. The base sequence is TGTGCCAGTAGTATTAGGCAGGGATTGGTGGCGACTGAAGCTTTCTTT. This sequence encodes CASSIRQGLVATEAFF.